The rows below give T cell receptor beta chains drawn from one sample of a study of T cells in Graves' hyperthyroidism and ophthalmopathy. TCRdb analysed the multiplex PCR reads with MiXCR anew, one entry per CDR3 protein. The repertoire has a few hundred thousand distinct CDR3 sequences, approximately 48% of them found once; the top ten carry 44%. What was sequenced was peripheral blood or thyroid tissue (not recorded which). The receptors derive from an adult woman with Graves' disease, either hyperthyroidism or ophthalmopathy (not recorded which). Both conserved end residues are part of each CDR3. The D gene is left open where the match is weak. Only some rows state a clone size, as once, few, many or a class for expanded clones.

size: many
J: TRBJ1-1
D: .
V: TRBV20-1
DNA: TGCAGTGCTAGAGATCAGGTCGGCGGAGCTTTCTTT
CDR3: CSARDQVGGAFF

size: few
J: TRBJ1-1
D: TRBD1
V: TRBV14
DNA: TGTGCCAGCAGCCGAGACAGGGCTACCGGAGCTTTCTTT
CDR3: CASSRDRATGAFF

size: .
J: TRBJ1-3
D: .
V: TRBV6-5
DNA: TGTGCCAGCAGTTACTCTGGGGACATCAGTAACACCATATATTTT
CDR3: CASSYSGDISNTIYF

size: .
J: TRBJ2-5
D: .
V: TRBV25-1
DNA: TGTGCCAGCAGTGGCCTCGGGGACGACCGGGAGACCCAGTACTTC
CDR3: CASSGLGDDRETQYF

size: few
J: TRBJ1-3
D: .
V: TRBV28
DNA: TGTGCCAGCAGTTCACGGAGAAACACCATATATTTT
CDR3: CASSSRRNTIYF

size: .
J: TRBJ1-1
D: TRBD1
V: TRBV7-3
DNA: TGTGCCAGCAGCTTAAATGGACAGGGGGGCACTGAAGCTTTCTTT
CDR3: CASSLNGQGGTEAFF

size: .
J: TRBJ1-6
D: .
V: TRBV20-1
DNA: TGCAGTGCTAGTCGGGGCGCAGTAGATTCACCCCTCCACTTT
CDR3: CSASRGAVDSPLHF

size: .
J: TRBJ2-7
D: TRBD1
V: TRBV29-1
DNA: TGCAGTGCGACAGGGAGCTCCTACGAGCAGTACTTC
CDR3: CSATGSSYEQYF

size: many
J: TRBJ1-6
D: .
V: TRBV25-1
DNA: TGTGCCAGCAGTTCGGATTATAATTCACCCCTCCACTTT
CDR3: CASSSDYNSPLHF

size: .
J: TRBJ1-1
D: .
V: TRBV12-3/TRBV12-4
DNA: TGTGCCAGCAGTTATGTGGGACCGAACACTGAAGCTTTCTTT
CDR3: CASSYVGPNTEAFF

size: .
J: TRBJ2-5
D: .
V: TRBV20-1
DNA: TGCAGTGCTAGTTCCCTGGAGACCCAGTACTTC
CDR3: CSASSLETQYF

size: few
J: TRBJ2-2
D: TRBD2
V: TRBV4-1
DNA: TGCGCCAGCAGCCGGGGACTAGCGGGAGTCGGCGGGGAGCTGTTTTTT
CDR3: CASSRGLAGVGGELFF

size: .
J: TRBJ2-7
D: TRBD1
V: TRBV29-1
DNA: TGCAGCGCCAGGACAGGGCTTAGCTCCTACGAGCAGTACTTC
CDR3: CSARTGLSSYEQYF

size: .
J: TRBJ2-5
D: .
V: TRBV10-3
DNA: TGTGCCATCAGCCGAGACCCGGATCAGCCCCAGTACTTC
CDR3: CAISRDPDQPQYF

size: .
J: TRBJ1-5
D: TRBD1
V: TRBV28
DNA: TGTGCCAGCAGTCTGACAGGGTACGACAATCAGCCCCAGCATTTT
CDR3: CASSLTGYDNQPQHF

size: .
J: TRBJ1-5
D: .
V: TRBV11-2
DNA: TGTGCCAGCAGCTTAGACAGTCAGCCCCAGCATTTT
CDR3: CASSLDSQPQHF

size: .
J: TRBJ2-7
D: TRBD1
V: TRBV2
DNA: TGTGCCAGCAGTGGCCCCCACGGGACAGGGGGCTGGGAGCAGTACTTC
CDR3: CASSGPHGTGGWEQYF

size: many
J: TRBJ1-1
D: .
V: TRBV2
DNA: TGTGCCAGCAGTGAGGCAGACCTGAACACTGAAGCTTTCTTT
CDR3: CASSEADLNTEAFF

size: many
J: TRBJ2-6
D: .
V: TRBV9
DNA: TGTGCCAGCAGCGTATTAGGGAGCTCTGGGGCCAACGTCCTGACTTTC
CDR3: CASSVLGSSGANVLTF

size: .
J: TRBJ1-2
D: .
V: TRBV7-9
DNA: TGTGCCAGCAGCCCAGAGAAGGCGACTAACTATGGCTACACCTTC
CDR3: CASSPEKATNYGYTF

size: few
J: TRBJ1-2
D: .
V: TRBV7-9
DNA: TGTGCCAGCAGCTCAGGGGAAGGGACCTATGGCTACACCTTC
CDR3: CASSSGEGTYGYTF

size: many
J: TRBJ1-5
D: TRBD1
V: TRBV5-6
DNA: TGTGCCAGCAGCTTGGTGGGACAGATCGGTCAGCCCCAGCATTTT
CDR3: CASSLVGQIGQPQHF

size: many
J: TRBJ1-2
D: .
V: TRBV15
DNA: TGTGCCACCAGCAGAGATATAGGGGACCCGGGGGGCTACACCTTC
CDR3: CATSRDIGDPGGYTF

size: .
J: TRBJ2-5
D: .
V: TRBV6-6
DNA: TGTGCCAGCAGTTACCTAGGGACTCTGGAGACCCAGTACTTC
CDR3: CASSYLGTLETQYF

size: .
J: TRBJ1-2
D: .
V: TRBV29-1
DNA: TGCAGCAGCCGGTCGGGGATTGGCTACACCTTC
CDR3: CSSRSGIGYTF

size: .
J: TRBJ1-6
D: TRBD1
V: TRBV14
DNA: TGTGCCAGCGACAGGGGATTCGGGAATTCACCCCCCCACTTT
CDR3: CASDRGFGNSPPHF

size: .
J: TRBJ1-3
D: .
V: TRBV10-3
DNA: TGTGCCATCAGTGAAATGGTCGAACGGTCTGGAAACACCATATATTTT
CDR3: CAISEMVERSGNTIYF

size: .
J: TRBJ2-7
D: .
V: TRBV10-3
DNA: TGTGCCATCAGTGGCACCTACGAGCAGTACTTC
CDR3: CAISGTYEQYF

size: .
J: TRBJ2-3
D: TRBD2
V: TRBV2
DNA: TGTGCCACAACCGAGCGGGAGGGTACGCAGTATTTT
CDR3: CATTEREGTQYF

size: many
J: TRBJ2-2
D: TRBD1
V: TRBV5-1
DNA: TGCGCCAGCAGCTTATCGACAGGGGTCCCCTCTTTGAACACCGGGGAGCTGTTTTTT
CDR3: CASSLSTGVPSLNTGELFF

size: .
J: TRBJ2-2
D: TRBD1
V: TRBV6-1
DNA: TGTGCCAGCAGTGAACTGACAGGGACGAACACCGGGGAGCTGTTTTTT
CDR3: CASSELTGTNTGELFF

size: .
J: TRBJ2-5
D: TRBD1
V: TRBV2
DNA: TGTGCCATCAGCGTTTACAGGGGTGAGACCCAGTACTTC
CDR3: CAISVYRGETQYF

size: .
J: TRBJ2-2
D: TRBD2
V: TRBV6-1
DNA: TGTGCCAGCAGTAGCACTAGCGGGAGTGAGTCCGGGGAGCTGTTTTTT
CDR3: CASSSTSGSESGELFF

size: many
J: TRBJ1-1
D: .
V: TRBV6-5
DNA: TGTGCCAGCAGAATCTCCAGGGAGGCTGAAGCTTTCTTT
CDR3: CASRISREAEAFF

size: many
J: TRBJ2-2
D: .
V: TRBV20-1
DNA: TGCAGTGCCCCGACAGCCGGGGAGCTGTTTTTT
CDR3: CSAPTAGELFF

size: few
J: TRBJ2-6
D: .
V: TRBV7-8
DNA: TGTGCCAGCAGCTTACGGGGCTCTGCTGGGGCCAACGTCCTGACTTTC
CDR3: CASSLRGSAGANVLTF

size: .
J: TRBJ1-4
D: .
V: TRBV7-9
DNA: TGTGCCAGCAGATCCGGACCCAAGGAGGTTCGGGGATATGAAAAACTGTTTTTT
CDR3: CASRSGPKEVRGYEKLFF

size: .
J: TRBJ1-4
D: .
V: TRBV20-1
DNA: TGCAGTGCTGCTCGTGACAGTGCAACTAATGAAAAACTGTTTTTT
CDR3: CSAARDSATNEKLFF

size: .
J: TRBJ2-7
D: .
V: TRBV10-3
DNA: TGTGCCATCAGACAGGGCCGTCCTCAAGACGAGCAGTACTTC
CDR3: CAIRQGRPQDEQYF

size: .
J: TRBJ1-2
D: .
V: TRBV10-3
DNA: TGTGCCATCAGTGCCCGGGAGGGAGTCGGCTACACCTTC
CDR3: CAISAREGVGYTF

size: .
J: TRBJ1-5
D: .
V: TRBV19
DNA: TGTGCCAGTAGTACATACAATGAGCCCCAGCATTTT
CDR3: CASSTYNEPQHF

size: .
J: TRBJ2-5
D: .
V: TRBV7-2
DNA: TGTGCCAGCAGCCCGGACCCCGGCGGGGAGACCCAGTACTTC
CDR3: CASSPDPGGETQYF

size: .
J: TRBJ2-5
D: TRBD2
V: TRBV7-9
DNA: TGTGCCAGCAGCCCTAGCGGTACCGGGGCAGGTCGGACCCAGTACTTC
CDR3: CASSPSGTGAGRTQYF

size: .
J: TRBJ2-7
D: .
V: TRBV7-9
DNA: TGTGCCAGCAGCTTTAGCGGATCCCTTTACGAGCAGTACTTC
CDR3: CASSFSGSLYEQYF

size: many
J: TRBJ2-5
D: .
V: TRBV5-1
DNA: TGCGCCAGCAGCTTGGACCTGTACCAAGAGACCCAGTACTTC
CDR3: CASSLDLYQETQYF

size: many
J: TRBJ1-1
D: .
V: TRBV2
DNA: TGTGCCAGCAGTGTTGTGGGGGAGATCACTGAAGCTTTCTTT
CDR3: CASSVVGEITEAFF

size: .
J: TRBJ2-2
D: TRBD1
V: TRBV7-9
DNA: TGTGCCAGCAGCCGGACAGGGTCGGGCACCGGGGAGCTGTTTTTT
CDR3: CASSRTGSGTGELFF

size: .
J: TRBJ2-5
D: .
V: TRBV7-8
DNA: TGTGCCAGCAGCTTAAGCGGACTCCACCAAGAGACCCAGTACTTC
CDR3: CASSLSGLHQETQYF

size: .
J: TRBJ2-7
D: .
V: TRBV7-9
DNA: TGTGCCAGCAGCCTACAAGGGGTCTCGACCTACGAGCAGTACTTC
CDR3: CASSLQGVSTYEQYF

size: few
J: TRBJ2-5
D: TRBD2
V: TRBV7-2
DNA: TGTGCCAGCAGCCGTAGCGGGAGCTTACAAGAGACCCAGTACTTC
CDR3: CASSRSGSLQETQYF

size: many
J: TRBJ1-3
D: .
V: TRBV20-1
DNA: TGCAGTGCTAAGACAGGACCCTCTGGAAACACCATATATTTT
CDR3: CSAKTGPSGNTIYF

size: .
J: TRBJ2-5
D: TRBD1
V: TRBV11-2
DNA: TGTGCCAGCAGCTCGGACAGGGTCAGCGAGACCCAGTACTTC
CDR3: CASSSDRVSETQYF

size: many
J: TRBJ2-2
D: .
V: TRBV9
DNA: TGTGCCAGCAGCGTAAGCCTAAACACCGGGGAGCTGTTTTTT
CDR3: CASSVSLNTGELFF

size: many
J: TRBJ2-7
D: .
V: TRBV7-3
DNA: TGTGCCAGCAGCTTAATGGGGGCCTACGAGCAGTACTTC
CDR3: CASSLMGAYEQYF